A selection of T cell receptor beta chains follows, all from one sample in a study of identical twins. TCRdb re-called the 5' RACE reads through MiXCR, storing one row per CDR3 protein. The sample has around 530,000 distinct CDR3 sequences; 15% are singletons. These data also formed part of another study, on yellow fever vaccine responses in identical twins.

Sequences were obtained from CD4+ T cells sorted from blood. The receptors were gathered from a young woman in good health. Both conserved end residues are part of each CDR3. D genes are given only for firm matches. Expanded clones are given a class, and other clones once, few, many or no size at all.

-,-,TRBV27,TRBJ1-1,TGTGCCAGCACGACGGGGGCATCTGAAGCTTTCTTT,CASTTGASEAFF
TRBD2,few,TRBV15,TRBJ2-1,TGTGCCACCAGCAGAGAGTCAGGGAGGGATGAGCAGTTCTTC,CATSRESGRDEQFF
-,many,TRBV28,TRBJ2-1,TGTGCCAGCAGTTTAGCCGCAAGCTCCTACAATGAGCAGTTCTTC,CASSLAASSYNEQFF
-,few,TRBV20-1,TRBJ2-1,TGCAGTGCTAGAGCTCCCGGGACCTATTACAATGAGCAGTTCTTC,CSARAPGTYYNEQFF
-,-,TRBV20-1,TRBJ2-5,TGCTGTGCTAGAGATCGGGGCCTCACAAGGCAAGAGACCCAGTACTTC,CCARDRGLTRQETQYF
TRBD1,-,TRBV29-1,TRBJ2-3,TGCAGCGTTCCGGGACAGGGGGCAGATATGCAGTATTTT,CSVPGQGADMQYF
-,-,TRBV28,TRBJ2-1,TGTGCCAGCAATGGTAGGGATTACAATGAGCAGTTCTTC,CASNGRDYNEQFF
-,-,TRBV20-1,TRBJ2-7,TGCAGTGCTAGGGATTCCGAGGTTTACTACGAGCAGTACTTC,CSARDSEVYYEQYF
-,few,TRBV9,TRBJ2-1,TGTGCCAGCAGCTCGAGGGGGACCACCTACAATGAGCAGTTCTTC,CASSSRGTTYNEQFF
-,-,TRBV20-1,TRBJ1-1,TGCAGTGCTAGAACCAAGAACACTGAAGCTTTCTTT,CSARTKNTEAFF
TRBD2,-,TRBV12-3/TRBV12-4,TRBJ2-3,TGTGCCAGCAGTGATAGCGGGAGGCGAGATACGCAGTATTTT,CASSDSGRRDTQYF
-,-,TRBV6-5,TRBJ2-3,TGTGCCAGCAGTTACGGACGGCTTGCAAATACGCAGTATTTT,CASSYGRLANTQYF
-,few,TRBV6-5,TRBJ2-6,TGTGCCAGCAGTTACGCCTACTCTGGGGCCAACGTCCTGACTTTC,CASSYAYSGANVLTF
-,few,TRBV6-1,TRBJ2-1,TGTGCCAGCAGTGAAGTTCGTGCCCTAAATGAGCAGTTCTTC,CASSEVRALNEQFF
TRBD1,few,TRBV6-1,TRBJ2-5,TGTGCCAGCAGTGCGGGGACAGGGGGTCGAGGAGAGACCCAGTACTTC,CASSAGTGGRGETQYF
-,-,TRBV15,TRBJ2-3,TGTGCCACCAGCAGACAGGGGTCCTACCCAGATACGCAGTATTTT,CATSRQGSYPDTQYF
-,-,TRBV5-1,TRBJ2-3,TGCGCCAGCAGCCACCCGGGGGCAGCTAGCACAGATACGCAGTATTTT,CASSHPGAASTDTQYF
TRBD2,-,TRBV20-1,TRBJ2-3,TGCAGTGCCCCAATAGGACTAGCGGGGTTCACAGATACGCAGTATTTT,CSAPIGLAGFTDTQYF
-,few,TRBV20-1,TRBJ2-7,TGCAGTGCAAGTGGGAGGGGGGCATACGAGCAGTACTTC,CSASGRGAYEQYF
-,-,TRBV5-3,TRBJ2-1,TGTGCCAGAAGCTCCCGGGACGGGGGATACAATGAGCAGTTCTTC,CARSSRDGGYNEQFF
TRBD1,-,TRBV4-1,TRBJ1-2,TGCGCCAGCAGCCGTCAGGACAGGGTGGGCTATGGCTACACCTTC,CASSRQDRVGYGYTF
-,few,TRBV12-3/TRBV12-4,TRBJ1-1,TGTGCCAGCAGCCGTGGGAAGAGACATCTGAACACTGAAGCTTTCTTT,CASSRGKRHLNTEAFF
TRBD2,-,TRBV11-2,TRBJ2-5,TGTGCCAGCAGCTTAGTTTGGAGCGGGGGGGCCTATGGAGAGACCCAGTACTTC,CASSLVWSGGAYGETQYF
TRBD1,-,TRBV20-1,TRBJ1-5,TGCAGTGCAGGAGGACAGGGGGTTAATCAGCCCCAGCATTTT,CSAGGQGVNQPQHF
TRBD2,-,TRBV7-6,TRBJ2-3,TGTGCCAGCAGCTTAGGGGACCTAGCGGGAGAGGCAGATACGCAGTATTTT,CASSLGDLAGEADTQYF
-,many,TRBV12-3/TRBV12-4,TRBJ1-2,TGTGCCAGCAGCCTGGACCAGATGGACTATGGCTACACCTTC,CASSLDQMDYGYTF
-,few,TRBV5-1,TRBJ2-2,TGCGCCAGCAGCTTGACAGGGATGGGGACCGGGGAGCTGTTTTTT,CASSLTGMGTGELFF
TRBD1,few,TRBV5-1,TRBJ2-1,TGTGCCAGCAGACAAGGACAGGTTGACTACAATGAGCAGTTCTTC,CASRQGQVDYNEQFF
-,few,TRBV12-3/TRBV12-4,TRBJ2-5,TGTGCCAGCAGCCACGGACAGCTGGAACTTGGGACCCAGTACTTC,CASSHGQLELGTQYF
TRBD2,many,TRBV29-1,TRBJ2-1,TGCAGCGTTGGAGTTTTGTTAGCGGGGCGAGGCTACAATGAGCAGTTCTTC,CSVGVLLAGRGYNEQFF
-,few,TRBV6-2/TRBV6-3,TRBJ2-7,TGTGCCAGCAGTTACTCGACTAGATCATACTACGAGCAGTACTTC,CASSYSTRSYYEQYF
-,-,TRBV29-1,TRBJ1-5,TGCAGCAGGGGACCTTCGCATAGCAATCAGCCCCAGCATTTT,CSRGPSHSNQPQHF
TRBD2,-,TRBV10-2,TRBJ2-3,TGCGCCACCGCGCCGGGACTAGCGGGGGCTTTACTCACAGATACGCAGTATTTT,CATAPGLAGALLTDTQYF
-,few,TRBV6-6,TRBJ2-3,TGTGCCAGCAGTTACCGCATGTCAGATACGCAGTATTTT,CASSYRMSDTQYF
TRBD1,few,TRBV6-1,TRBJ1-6,TGTGCCAGCAGCAGGGGGTTCTCCTATAATTCACCCCTCCACTTT,CASSRGFSYNSPLHF
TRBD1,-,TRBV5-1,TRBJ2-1,TGCGCCAGCAGAGAGGGGACAGGGATCTACAATGAGCAGTTCTTC,CASREGTGIYNEQFF
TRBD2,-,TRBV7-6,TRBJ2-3,TGTGCCAGCAGCCGAGTGCTAGCGGGGGGCGCAGATACGCAGTATTTT,CASSRVLAGGADTQYF
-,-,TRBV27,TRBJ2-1,TGTGCCAGCAGTTTATCGCCGGGAGTGTCGGGTAATGAGCAGTTCTTC,CASSLSPGVSGNEQFF
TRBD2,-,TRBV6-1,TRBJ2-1,TGTGCCAGCTCCCCACTAGCGGGAGTTGTAGGTGAGCAGTTCTTC,CASSPLAGVVGEQFF
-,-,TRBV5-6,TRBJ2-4,TGTGCCAGCAGCTCCCGGGGCGCTGGGAACATTCAGTACTTC,CASSSRGAGNIQYF
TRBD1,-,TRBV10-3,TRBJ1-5,TGTGCCATCAGGACAGGGGAGGGAAGCAATCAGCCCCAGCATTTT,CAIRTGEGSNQPQHF
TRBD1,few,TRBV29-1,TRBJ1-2,TGCAGCGGCAGACAGGGGCCCAGCTATGGCTACACCTTC,CSGRQGPSYGYTF
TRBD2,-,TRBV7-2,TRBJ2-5,TGTGCCAGCAGCCCCCTGACTAGCGGGAGGGTCGAGACCCAGTACTTC,CASSPLTSGRVETQYF
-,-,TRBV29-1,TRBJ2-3,TGCAGCGTTGACCGTGGGGCAGATACGCAGTATTTT,CSVDRGADTQYF
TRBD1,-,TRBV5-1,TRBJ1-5,TGCGCCAGCAGTAGGACAGGGCTCAATCAGCCCCAGCATTTT,CASSRTGLNQPQHF
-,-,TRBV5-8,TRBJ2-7,TGTGCCAGCAGCCAGCCTCTTTGGGGGGTGGACGAGCAGTACTTC,CASSQPLWGVDEQYF
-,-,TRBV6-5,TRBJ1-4,TGTGCCAGCAGTAACACAGCAACTAATGAAAAACTGTTTTTT,CASSNTATNEKLFF
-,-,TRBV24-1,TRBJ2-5,TGTGCCACCAGTGAAACTACACCGTACCAAGAGACCCAGTACTTC,CATSETTPYQETQYF
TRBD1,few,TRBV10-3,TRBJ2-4,TGTGCCATCAGCCCGGGACAGGGGTTGGGAGCCAAAAACATTCAGTACTTC,CAISPGQGLGAKNIQYF
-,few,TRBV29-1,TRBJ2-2,TGCAGCGTTGGTCCCCAGGGAGACACCGGGGAGCTGTTTTTT,CSVGPQGDTGELFF
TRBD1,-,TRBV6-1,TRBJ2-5,TGTGCCAGCAGTACCCACAGGGGCGGAGAGACCCAGTACTTC,CASSTHRGGETQYF
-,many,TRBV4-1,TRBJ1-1,TGCGCCAGCAGCCAACAGACCAAGAACACTGAAGCTTTCTTT,CASSQQTKNTEAFF
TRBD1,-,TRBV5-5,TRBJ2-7,TGTGCCAGCAGCCTCCGGGACAGGGGTTACGAGCAGTACTTC,CASSLRDRGYEQYF
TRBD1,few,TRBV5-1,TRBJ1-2,TGCGCCAGCATGGGACAGACTAACTATGGCTACACCTTC,CASMGQTNYGYTF
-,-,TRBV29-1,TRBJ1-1,TGCAGCGTTGGGGAGTCCCTGAGGGCTGAAGCTTTCTTT,CSVGESLRAEAFF
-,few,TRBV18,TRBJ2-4,TGTGCCAGCTCACCCCCAGTTACCAAAAACATTCAGTACTTC,CASSPPVTKNIQYF
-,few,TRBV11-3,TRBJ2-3,TGTGCCAGCACCCAAGGGTCCCAAGGTCCATCAGATACGCAGTATTTT,CASTQGSQGPSDTQYF
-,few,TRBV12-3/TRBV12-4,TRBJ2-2,TGTGCCAGCAGTGAAGGGACCACCGGGGAGCTGTTTTTT,CASSEGTTGELFF
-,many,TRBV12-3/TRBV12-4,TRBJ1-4,TGTGCCAGCAGTTTAGTGGGGACGCCGAATGAAAAACTGTTTTTT,CASSLVGTPNEKLFF